One and the same sample provided the 17 T cell receptor beta chains below, sequenced in a study of metastatic and nonmetastatic thyroid tumors. TCRdb reanalyzed the PCR reads via MiXCR. Of approximately 70,000 clones listed, roughly 18% were seen once; the top ten hold 9.5% to 15%. No treatment of any kind had been given to any patient before thyroid surgery. Sample: blood. The receptor source for this set is a female donor with papillary thyroid cancer or a benign thyroid nodule (not recorded which). Some clones in this sample may be carry-over from other donors' samples.

This clone was counted only a few times. Its ends do not fully match the called genes, so a read error is possible. The gene calls are TRBV6-1 and TRBJ2-5; the D is unclear. The CDR3 totals 15 residues. Per the germline V gene, CDR1 is MNHNS and CDR2 is SASEGT. CDR3 protein: CASSPTYWPEDTQYF. CDR3 in DNA: TGTGCCAGCAGTCCTACCTACTGGCCTGAAGATACCCAGTACTTC.

This clone was detected ten times or more. The chain recombines TRBV7-9 with TRBJ1-3; the D is unclear. Trimming stripped 1 base from V and 4 bases from J, with 5 bases between. There are 13 residues in the CDR3. Per the germline V gene, CDR1 is SEHNR and CDR2 is FQNEAQ (reference sequence). CDR3 nucleotides: TGTGCCAGCAGCTTAGGAAAAGGAAACACCATATATTTT. It yields the protein CASSLGKGNTIYF.

This rearrangement joins TRBV20-1 to TRBJ2-7; D unclear. Germline V gives CDR1 DFQATT, CDR2 SNEGSKA (reference sequence). V lost 0 bases and J 6 bases, leaving 15 bases between the germline ends. The CDR3 consists of 14 residues. The CDR3 sequence is CSARDSRHVSEQYF. For the CDR3, the DNA is TGCAGTGCTAGAGATTCGCGGCATGTAAGCGAGCAGTACTTC.

This clone was detected ten times or more. The chain combines TRBV24-1 with TRBJ2-3; weak D call: TRBD1 (5 bases). Trimming left V 6 bases short and J 1 base short, with 7 bases between. The CDR3 has 13 amino acids. Looked up from germline, CDR1 is KGHDR and CDR2 is SFDVKD. The CDR3 here is CATSSQGTDTQYF. The CDR3 DNA reads as TGTGCCACCAGTTCACAGGGCACAGATACGCAGTATTTT.

This clone was counted only a few times. The chain couples TRBV6-5 to TRBJ2-7; TRBD2 matches at 13 bases. Germline V gene lookup returns CDR1 MNHEY and CDR2 SVGAGI. The CDR3 consists of 18 residues. V was clipped by 5 bases and J by 2 bases; unmatched bases: 12. CDR3 nucleotide sequence: TGTGCCAGCAGTGTACTAGCGGGAGGGCCAGGGACTACCTACGAGCAGTACTTC. Its protein product is CASSVLAGGPGTTYEQYF.

This clone showed up many times. The J gene is TRBJ2-5, the V gene TRBV12-3 or TRBV12-4, with D tentatively TRBD2 (6 bases). The CDR3 sequence is 14 residues long. Trimming left V 6 bases short and J 5 bases short, with 16 bases between. In DNA, the CDR3 is TGTGCCAGCAGCCCAACGGGGGTCCCGGAGACCCAGTACTTC. Its translation: CASSPTGVPETQYF.

This clone was recorded at least ten times. The V and J genes are TRBV11-2 and TRBJ1-2; D is ambiguous. V was trimmed by 4 bases and J by 3 bases, leaving 9 bases between them. The CDR3 contains 13 residues. CDR1 SGHAT and CDR2 FQNNGV come from the germline V gene. DNA of the CDR3: TGTGCCAGCAGCTCAAGACAAGACTATGGCTACACCTTC. Residues: CASSSRQDYGYTF.

This clone was counted at least ten times. The genes are TRBV12-3 or TRBV12-4 and TRBJ2-7; 16 bases align to TRBD2. This CDR3 region has 17 residues. V trimming: 6 bases; J trimming: 2 bases; junction bases outside the gene matches: 7. Here the CDR3 DNA reads TGTGCCAGCAGCCCGCGCGGGACTAGCGGGAGGGCCTACGAGCAGTACTTC. Its translation is CASSPRGTSGRAYEQYF.

This clone was detected only a few times. The V and J genes are TRBV6-1 and TRBJ2-1; TRBD2 matches at 14 bases. This CDR3 region has 17 residues. V lost 3 bases to trimming and J lost 9 bases; unmatched junction nucleotides: 10. The V gene's germline CDR1 is MNHNS and CDR2 SASEGT. The CDR3 DNA is TGTGCCAGCAGTGAGGGACTAGCGGGGGCCCCCTACGTTGAGCAGTTCTTC. Translation: CASSEGLAGAPYVEQFF.

Ten or more counts support this clone. The V and J genes are TRBV28 and TRBJ2-7; perhaps D is TRBD1 or TRBD2 (6 bases each). Deletions cut 2 bases from V and 3 bases from J, with 11 bases between. The CDR3 spans 14 residues. Germline CDR1 is MDHEN and CDR2 is SYDVKM. DNA of the CDR3: TGTGCCAGCAGTTTACGGGGGCGAATCTACGAGCAGTACTTC. Translation: CASSLRGRIYEQYF.

In its sample, this clone was seen many times. This chain connects TRBV6-2 or TRBV6-3 to TRBJ2-7; a weak D match, TRBD1 (5 bases). The CDR3 is 13 amino acids. Germline V CDR1 and CDR2: MNHEY, SVGEGT. V lost 2 bases and J 3 bases, leaving 8 bases between the germline ends. The CDR3 region is CASSYDRDYEQYF. CDR3 sequence (DNA): TGTGCCAGCAGTTACGACAGAGACTACGAGCAGTACTTC.

This clone was detected ten times or more. V is TRBV29-1 and J is TRBJ1-2; 7 nucleotides match TRBD1. Per the germline V gene, CDR1 is SQVTM and CDR2 is ANQGSEA. Trimming cost V 4 bases and J 3 bases; bases outside gene matches: 5. This CDR3 comprises 13 residues. The CDR3 coding sequence is TGCAGCGTTGGAACAGGGGCGGACTATGGCTACACCTTC. This codes for CSVGTGADYGYTF. Combining the CDR3 with reference TRBV29-1 and TRBJ1-2 gives the whole variable domain SAVISQKPSRDICQRGTSLTIQCQVDSQVTMMFWYRQQPGQSLTLIATANQGSEATYESGFVIDKFPISRPNLTFSTLTVSNMSPEDSSIYLCSVGTGADYGYTFGSGTRLTVV.

The count of this clone is one. The chain recombines TRBV20-1 with TRBJ1-5; TRBD1 matches 7 bases. V gave up 5 bases and J gave up 4 bases; unmatched junction bases: 8. The CDR3 extends over 14 amino acids. Germline CDR1 and CDR2: DFQATT and SNEGSKA (reference sequence). CDR3 in amino acids: CSAQTGLRNQPQHF. CDR3 bases: TGCAGTGCTCAGACAGGGTTGAGAAATCAGCCCCAGCATTTT.

The CDR3, as DNA: TGTGCCAGCAGCAGGGTCGACACCGGAAACACCATATATTTT. Its translation: CASSRVDTGNTIYF. The chain joins TRBV9 to TRBJ1-3; D unresolved. This CDR3 is built from 14 residues. The ends were cut back, 4 bases at V and 4 bases at J, with 12 bases in the middle. Per the germline V gene, CDR1 is SGDLS and CDR2 is YYNGEE.

This clone was observed at least ten times. V usage is TRBV4-2 and J usage is TRBJ1-4; D may be TRBD1 (5 bases). Trimming shortened V by 1 base and J by 5 bases, and 11 bases separated the two germline ends. Germline assignment: CDR1 LGHNA and CDR2 YNFKEQ. The CDR3 is made up of 15 amino acids. The CDR3 DNA reads as TGTGCCAGCAGCCAAGTGGAGGGACTAAATGAAAAACTGTTTTTT. This encodes CASSQVEGLNEKLFF.

The table lists this clone with many counts. The rearrangement uses TRBV28 and TRBJ1-1; D is uncertain. CDR3 length equals 14 residues. V lost 3 bases, J lost 6 bases, and 14 bases lay in between. CDR1 and CDR2 (germline): MDHEN, SYDVKM. The CDR3 spells CASSFRLVGSEAFF. DNA of the CDR3: TGTGCCAGCAGTTTTCGGTTGGTCGGGTCTGAAGCTTTCTTT.

The chain recombines TRBV19 with TRBJ1-2; 8 nucleotides line up with TRBD1. Germline CDR1 is LNHDA and CDR2 is SQIVND (reference sequence). The CDR3 loop spans 15 amino acids. V was clipped by 6 bases and J by 0 bases; unmatched bases: 6. The CDR3 DNA reads TGTGCCAGTAGGACCTCAGGGGGCGCTAACTATGGCTACACCTTC. This gives the protein CASRTSGGANYGYTF.